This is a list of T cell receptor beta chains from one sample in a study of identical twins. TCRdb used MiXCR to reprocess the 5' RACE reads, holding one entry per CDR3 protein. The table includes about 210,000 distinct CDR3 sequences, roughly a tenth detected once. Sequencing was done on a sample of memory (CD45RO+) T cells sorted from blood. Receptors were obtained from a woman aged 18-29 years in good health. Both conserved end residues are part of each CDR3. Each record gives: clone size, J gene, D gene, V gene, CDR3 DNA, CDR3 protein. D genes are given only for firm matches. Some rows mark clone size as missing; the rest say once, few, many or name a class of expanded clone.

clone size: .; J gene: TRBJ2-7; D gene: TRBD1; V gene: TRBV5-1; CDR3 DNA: TGCGCCAGCAGCTTGGGCGGGACAGGGGGCCACGAGCAGTACTTC; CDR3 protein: CASSLGGTGGHEQYF
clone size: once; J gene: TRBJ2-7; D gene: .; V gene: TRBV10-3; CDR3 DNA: TGTGCCATCAAGAGGGACCAGAGCTCCTACGAGCAGTACTTC; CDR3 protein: CAIKRDQSSYEQYF
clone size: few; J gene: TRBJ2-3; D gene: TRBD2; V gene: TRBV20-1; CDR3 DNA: TGCAGTGCTAGACACAGCGGGGGGGCAGATACGCAGTATTTT; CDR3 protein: CSARHSGGADTQYF
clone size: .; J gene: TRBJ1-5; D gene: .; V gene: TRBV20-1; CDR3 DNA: TGCAGTGCTAGAGATCAACGGGCAGGAGGACAGCCCCAGCATTTT; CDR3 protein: CSARDQRAGGQPQHF
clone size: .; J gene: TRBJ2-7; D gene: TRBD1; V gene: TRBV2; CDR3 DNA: TGTGCCAGCAGGCAGGGGGATAACTCCTACGAGCAGTACTTC; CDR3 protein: CASRQGDNSYEQYF
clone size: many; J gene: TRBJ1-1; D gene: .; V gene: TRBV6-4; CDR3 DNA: TGTGCCAGCAGTCAGTCGGGAAGCACTGAAGCTTTCTTT; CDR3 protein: CASSQSGSTEAFF
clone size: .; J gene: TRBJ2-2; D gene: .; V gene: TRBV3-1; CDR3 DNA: TGTGCCAGCAGCCAAGCGACTGAGAACGGGGAGCTGTTTTTT; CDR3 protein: CASSQATENGELFF
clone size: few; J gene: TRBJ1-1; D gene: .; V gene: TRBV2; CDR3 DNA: TGTGCCAGCAGTGATGAATTGAACACTGAAGCTTTCTTT; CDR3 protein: CASSDELNTEAFF
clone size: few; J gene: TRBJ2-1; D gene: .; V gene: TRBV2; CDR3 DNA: TGTGCCAGCACCCCGAGGTACAATGAGCAGTTCTTC; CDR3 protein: CASTPRYNEQFF
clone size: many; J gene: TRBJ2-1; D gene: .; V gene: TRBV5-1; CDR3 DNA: TGCGCCAGCAGCCGGCAGGGGGGGGGAACCTACAATGAGCAGTTCTTC; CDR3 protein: CASSRQGGGTYNEQFF
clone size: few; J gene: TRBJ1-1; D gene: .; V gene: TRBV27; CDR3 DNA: TGTGCCAGCAGTTCCCCAGGGCGTTACACTGAAGCTTTCTTT; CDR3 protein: CASSSPGRYTEAFF
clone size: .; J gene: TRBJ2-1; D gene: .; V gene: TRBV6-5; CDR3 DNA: TGTGCCAGCAGTTACATCCCTAGCGTGTTGTCACAGTTCTTC; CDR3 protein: CASSYIPSVLSQFF
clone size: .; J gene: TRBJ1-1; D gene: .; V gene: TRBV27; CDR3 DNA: TGTGCCAGCAGTTTATACGTCGGGGATGGAGCTTTCTTT; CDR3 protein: CASSLYVGDGAFF
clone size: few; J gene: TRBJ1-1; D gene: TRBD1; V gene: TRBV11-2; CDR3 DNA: TGTGCCAGCAGCTTTGAACAGGGGATGAACACTGAAGCTTTCTTT; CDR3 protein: CASSFEQGMNTEAFF
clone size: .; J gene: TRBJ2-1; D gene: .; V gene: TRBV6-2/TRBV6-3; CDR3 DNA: TGTGCCAGCAGTTACGTCGGCGGGTTTCACTTC; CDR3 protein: CASSYVGGFHF
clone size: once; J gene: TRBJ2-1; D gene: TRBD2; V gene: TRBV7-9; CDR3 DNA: TGTGCCAGCAGCTCGAAAGGGGGACTAGATGAGCAGTTCTTC; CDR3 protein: CASSSKGGLDEQFF
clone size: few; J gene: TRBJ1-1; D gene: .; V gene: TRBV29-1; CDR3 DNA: TGCAGCGTTGTGGCAGGGCTAATGAACACTGAAGCTTTCTTT; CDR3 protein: CSVVAGLMNTEAFF
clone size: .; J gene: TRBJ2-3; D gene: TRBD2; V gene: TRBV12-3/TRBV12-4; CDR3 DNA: TGTGCCAGCAGTCTCCGACTAGCGGGGGCCCCCACAGATACGCAGTATTTT; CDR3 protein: CASSLRLAGAPTDTQYF
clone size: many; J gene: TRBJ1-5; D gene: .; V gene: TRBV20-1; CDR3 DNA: TGCAGTGCTAGAGATGATCCCAATCAGCCCCAGCATTTT; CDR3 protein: CSARDDPNQPQHF
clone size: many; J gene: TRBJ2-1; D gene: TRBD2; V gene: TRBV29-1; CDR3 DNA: TGCAGCCCGCGCGCGATGGGGAGGGAGGAGCAGTTCTTC; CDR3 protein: CSPRAMGREEQFF
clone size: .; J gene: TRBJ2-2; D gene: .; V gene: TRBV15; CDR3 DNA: TGTGCCACCAGCAGAGATCGTCATAGCTCCGGGGAGCTGTTTTTT; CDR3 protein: CATSRDRHSSGELFF
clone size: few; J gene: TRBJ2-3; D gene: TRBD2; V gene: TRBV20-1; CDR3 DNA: TGCAGTGCGAGTAGCGGGAATGCAGATACGCAGTATTTT; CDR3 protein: CSASSGNADTQYF
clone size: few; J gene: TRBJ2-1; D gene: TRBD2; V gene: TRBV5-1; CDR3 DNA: TGCGCCAGCAGCTTGGGCGGGAGGGTCATCACTGAGCAGTTCTTC; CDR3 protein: CASSLGGRVITEQFF
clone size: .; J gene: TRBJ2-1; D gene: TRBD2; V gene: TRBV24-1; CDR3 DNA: TGTGCCACCAGTGATTCAGCGGGAGGAGGAACGCGGAATGAGCAGTTCTTC; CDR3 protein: CATSDSAGGGTRNEQFF
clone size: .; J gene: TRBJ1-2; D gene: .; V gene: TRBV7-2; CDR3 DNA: TGTGCCAGCAGCTTATACCTCCGCAGGGAGAGGCCCTATGGCTACACCTTC; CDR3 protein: CASSLYLRRERPYGYTF
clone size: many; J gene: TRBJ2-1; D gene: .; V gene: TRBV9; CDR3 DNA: TGTGCCAGCAGTAATAGCGCGACGCCCCATGAGCAGTTCTTC; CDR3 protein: CASSNSATPHEQFF
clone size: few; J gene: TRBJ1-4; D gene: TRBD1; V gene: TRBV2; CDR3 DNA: TGTGCCAGCAGGACGAGAGGGGGCGAAAAACTGTTTTTT; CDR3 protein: CASRTRGGEKLFF
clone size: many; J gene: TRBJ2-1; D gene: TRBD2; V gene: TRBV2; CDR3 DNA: TGTGCCAGCACTGAGGGGACTAGCTCCTACAATGAGCAGTTCTTC; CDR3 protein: CASTEGTSSYNEQFF
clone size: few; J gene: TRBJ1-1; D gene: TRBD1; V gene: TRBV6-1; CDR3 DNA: TGTGCCAGCCTTCCGGACAGGGGAGGACTCACTGAAGCTTTTTTT; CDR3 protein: CASLPDRGGLTEAFF
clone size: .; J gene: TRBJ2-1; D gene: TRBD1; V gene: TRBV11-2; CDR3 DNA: TGTGCCAGCAGCTCCGGGGACAGTCAACGTTCCTACAATGAGCAGTTCTTC; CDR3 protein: CASSSGDSQRSYNEQFF
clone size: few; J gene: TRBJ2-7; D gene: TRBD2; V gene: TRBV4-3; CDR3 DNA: TGCGCCAGCAGCCAAGATCTAGCGGGAGGAGCGCAGTACTTC; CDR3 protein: CASSQDLAGGAQYF
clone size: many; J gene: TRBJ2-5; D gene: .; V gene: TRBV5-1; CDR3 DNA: TGCGCCAGCAGCTATGCCGGGACGGCCCAAGAGACCCAGTACTTC; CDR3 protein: CASSYAGTAQETQYF
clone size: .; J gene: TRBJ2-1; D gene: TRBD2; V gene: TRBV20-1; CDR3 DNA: TGCAGTGCACGCGGGGGGGCGGGTGAGCAGTCCTTC; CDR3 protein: CSARGGAGEQSF
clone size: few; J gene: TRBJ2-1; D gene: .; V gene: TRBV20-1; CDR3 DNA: TGCAGTGCTAGAGATGGACTCAGGAATGAGCAGTTCTTC; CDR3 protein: CSARDGLRNEQFF
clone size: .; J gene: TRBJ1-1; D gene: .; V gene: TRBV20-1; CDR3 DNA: TGCAGTGCTAGAGAGTCCGGGGACACTGAAGCTTTCTTT; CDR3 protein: CSARESGDTEAFF
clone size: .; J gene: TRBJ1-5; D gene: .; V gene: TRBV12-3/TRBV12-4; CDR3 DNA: TGTGCCAGCAGTTTAGTCTGGGTCAATCAGCCCCAGCATTTT; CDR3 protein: CASSLVWVNQPQHF
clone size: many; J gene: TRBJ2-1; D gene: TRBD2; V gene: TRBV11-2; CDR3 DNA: TGTGCCAGCAGCTCCCGAGGGACTAGCGGGAGTAATAGGAATGAGCAGTTCTTC; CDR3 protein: CASSSRGTSGSNRNEQFF
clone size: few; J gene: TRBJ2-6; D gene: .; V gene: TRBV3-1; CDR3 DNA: TGTGCCAGCAGCCAAGGAGGGTCCCCGACTTTC; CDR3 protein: CASSQGGSPTF
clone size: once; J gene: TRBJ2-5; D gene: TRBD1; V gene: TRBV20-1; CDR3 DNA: TGCAGTGCTAGAAAGGGACAGGGGATAGAGACCCAGTACTTC; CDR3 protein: CSARKGQGIETQYF
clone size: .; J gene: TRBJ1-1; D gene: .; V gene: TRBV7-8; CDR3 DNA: TGTGCCAGCAGCTTCGGCGCGAACACTGAAGCTTTCTTT; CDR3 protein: CASSFGANTEAFF
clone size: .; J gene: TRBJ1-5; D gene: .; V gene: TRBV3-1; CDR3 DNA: TGTGCCAGCAGCCAAGAATTCTGGGTCGTGCATCAGCCCCAGCATTTT; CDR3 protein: CASSQEFWVVHQPQHF
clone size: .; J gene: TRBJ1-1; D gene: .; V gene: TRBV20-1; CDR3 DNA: TGCAGTGCTACTAGACAAATGGCTGAAGCTTTCTTT; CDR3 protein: CSATRQMAEAFF
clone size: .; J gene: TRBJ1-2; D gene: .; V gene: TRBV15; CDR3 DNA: TGTGCCACCGACGAACGAGGGACTAGCGGCTACACCTTC; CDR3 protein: CATDERGTSGYTF
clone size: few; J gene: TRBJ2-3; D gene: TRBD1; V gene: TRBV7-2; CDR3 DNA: TGTGCCAGCAGCGTAGACAGGGGTGTAGATACGCAGTATTTT; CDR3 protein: CASSVDRGVDTQYF
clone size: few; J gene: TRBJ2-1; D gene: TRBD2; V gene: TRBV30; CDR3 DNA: TGTGCCTGGGACGCATTCTTGCGGGAGGGCCCTGAGCAGTTCTTC; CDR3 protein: CAWDAFLREGPEQFF
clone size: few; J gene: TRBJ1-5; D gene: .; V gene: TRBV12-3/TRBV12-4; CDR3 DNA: TGTGCCAGCAGTTGGCAGGGTGGCAATCAGCCCCAGCATTTT; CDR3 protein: CASSWQGGNQPQHF
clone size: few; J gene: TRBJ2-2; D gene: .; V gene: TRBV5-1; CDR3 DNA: TGCGCCAGCAGCTGGGGGGCTGACACCGGGGAGCTGTTTTTT; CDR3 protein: CASSWGADTGELFF
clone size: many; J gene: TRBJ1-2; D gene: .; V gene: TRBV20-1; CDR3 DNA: TGCAGTGCTCGAAAGGGGCAGTGGTATGGCTACACCTTC; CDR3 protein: CSARKGQWYGYTF
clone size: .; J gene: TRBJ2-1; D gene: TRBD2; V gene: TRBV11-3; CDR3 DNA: TGTGCCAGCAGCTTAGACTCGGGACTAGCCTCCTACAATGAGCAGTTCTTC; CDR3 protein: CASSLDSGLASYNEQFF
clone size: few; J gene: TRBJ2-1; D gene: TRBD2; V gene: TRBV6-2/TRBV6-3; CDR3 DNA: TGTGCCAGCAGTTCCCCGGGAGGGCGGCGGAATGAGCAGTTCTTC; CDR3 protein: CASSSPGGRRNEQFF
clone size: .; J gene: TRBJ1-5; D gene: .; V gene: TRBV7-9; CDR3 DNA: TGTGCCAGCAGCTTGGGGGACGGGTCAAGCCAGCCCCAGCATTTT; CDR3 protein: CASSLGDGSSQPQHF